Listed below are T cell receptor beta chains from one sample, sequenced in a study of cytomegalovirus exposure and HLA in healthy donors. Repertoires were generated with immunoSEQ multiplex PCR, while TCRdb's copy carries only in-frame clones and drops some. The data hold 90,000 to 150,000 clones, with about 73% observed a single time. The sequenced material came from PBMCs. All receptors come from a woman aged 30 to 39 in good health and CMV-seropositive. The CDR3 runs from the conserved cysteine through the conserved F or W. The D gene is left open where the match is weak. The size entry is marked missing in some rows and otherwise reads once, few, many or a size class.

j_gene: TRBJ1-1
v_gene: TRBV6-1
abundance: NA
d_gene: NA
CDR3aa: CASSEARGTEAFF
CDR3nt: TGTGCCAGCAGTGAAGCGCGGGGGACTGAAGCTTTCTTT

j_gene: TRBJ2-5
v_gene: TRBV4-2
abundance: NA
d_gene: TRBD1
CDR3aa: CASSQETGGVSGQYF
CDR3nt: TGTGCCAGCAGCCAGGAGACAGGGGGCGTTTCTGGGCAGTACTTC

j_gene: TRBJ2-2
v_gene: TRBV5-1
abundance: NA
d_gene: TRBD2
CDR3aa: CASSLALAGAGGELFF
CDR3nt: TGCGCCAGCAGCTTGGCCCTAGCGGGGGCTGGCGGGGAGCTGTTTTTT

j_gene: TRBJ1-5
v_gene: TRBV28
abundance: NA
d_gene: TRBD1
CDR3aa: CASSHRQGSNQPQHF
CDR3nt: TGTGCCAGCAGTCACAGACAGGGGAGCAATCAGCCCCAGCATTTT

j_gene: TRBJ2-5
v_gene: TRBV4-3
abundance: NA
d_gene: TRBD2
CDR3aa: CASSQDRAAGGGNQYF
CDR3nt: TGCGCCAGCAGCCAAGATCGGGCTGCGGGGGGCGGAAACCAGTACTTC

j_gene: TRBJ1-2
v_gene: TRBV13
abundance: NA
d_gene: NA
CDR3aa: CASSLGRGRIYGYTF
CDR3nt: TGTGCCAGCAGCTTAGGCCGCGGGCGTATCTATGGCTACACCTTC

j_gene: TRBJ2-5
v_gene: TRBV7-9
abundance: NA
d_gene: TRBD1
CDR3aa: CASSLAGTGWVQETQYF
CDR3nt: TGTGCCAGCAGCTTAGCAGGGACAGGGTGGGTTCAAGAGACCCAGTACTTC

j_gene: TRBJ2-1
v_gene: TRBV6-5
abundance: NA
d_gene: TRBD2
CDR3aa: CASSSRGRSVYNEQFF
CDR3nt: TGTGCCAGCAGTTCCCGCGGGAGGTCGGTCTACAATGAGCAGTTCTTC

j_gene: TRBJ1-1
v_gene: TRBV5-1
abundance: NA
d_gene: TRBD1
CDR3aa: CASSLDPRDSGGMNTEAFF
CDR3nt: TGCGCCAGCAGCTTGGACCCCCGGGACAGCGGGGGGATGAACACTGAAGCTTTCTTT

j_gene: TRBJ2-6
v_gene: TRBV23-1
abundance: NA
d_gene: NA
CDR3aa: CASSQSRGGRSGANVLTF
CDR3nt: TGCGCCAGCAGTCAATCGCGCGGGGGCCGCTCTGGGGCCAACGTCCTGACTTTC

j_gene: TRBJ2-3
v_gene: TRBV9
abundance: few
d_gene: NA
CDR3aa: CASSVGSGTDTQYF
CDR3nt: TGTGCCAGCAGCGTAGGATCAGGCACAGATACGCAGTATTTT

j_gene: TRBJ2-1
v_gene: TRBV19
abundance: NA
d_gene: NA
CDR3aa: CASSILRGDEQFF
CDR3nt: TGTGCCAGTAGCATTCTTCGAGGCGATGAGCAGTTCTTC

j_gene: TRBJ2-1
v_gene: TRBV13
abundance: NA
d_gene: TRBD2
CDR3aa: CASSLRLAGVYNEQFF
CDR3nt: TGTGCCAGCAGCTTAAGACTAGCGGGGGTCTACAATGAGCAGTTCTTC

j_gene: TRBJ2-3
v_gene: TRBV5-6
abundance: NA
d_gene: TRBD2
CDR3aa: CASSSLAGASTDTQYF
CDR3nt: TGTGCCAGCAGCTCACTAGCGGGGGCTAGCACAGATACGCAGTATTTT

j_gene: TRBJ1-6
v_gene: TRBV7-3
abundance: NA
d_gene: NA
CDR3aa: CASSLESSMGSPLHF
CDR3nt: TGTGCCAGCAGCTTAGAGAGTAGCATGGGTTCACCCCTCCACTTT